This T cell receptor beta chain was sequenced for a study of cytomegalovirus exposure and HLA in healthy donors. At the level of the study: T cells numbering about 180 million yielded some 100 million unique TCR beta sequences in an earlier analysis.

A remark on this clone: What it binds is not known.

Study-wide findings and caveats: Beyond CMV serostatus, there was no information to go on about immune exposure. Reportedly, TCR beta sequences accurately predicted HLA-A and HLA-B alleles in most subjects.

V lost 0 bases and J lost 2; bases outside the gene matches: 8. CDR3 size: 16 residues. The germline V gene encodes CDR1 SGHDT and CDR2 YYEEEE. Amplification used 60 Vbeta primers and 13 Jbeta primers. TCRdb's copy holds only in-frame clones and misses some; the assay was immunoSEQ multiplex PCR. The sample includes 200,000 or so clones, approximately 82% seen only once; the top ten take around 2%. V usage is TRBV5-6 and J usage is TRBJ2-7; 7 positions match TRBD1. The TCR was taken from a woman under 30 in good health and CMV-seropositive. Sequenced: PBMCs. The DNA for the CDR3 is TGTGCCAGCAGCTTGGTCTCGGGACAGCCCCCCTACGAGCAGTACTTC. Amino acid sequence: CASSLVSGQPPYEQYF. Complete variable domain (other parts from reference TRBV5-6 and TRBJ2-7): DAGVTQSPTHLIKTRGQQVTLRCSPKSGHDTVSWYQQALGQGPQFIFQYYEEEERQRGNFPDRFSGHQFPNYSSELNVNALLLGDSALYLCASSLVSGQPPYEQYFGPGTRLTVT.